The rows below give T cell receptor beta chains drawn from one sample of a study of patients with pleural tuberculosis. From the reads, TCRdb called clonotypes with MiXCR, one entry per CDR3 protein. The top ten hold 15% to 20% of the sample, which has under 55,000 distinct CDR3 sequences, 6% to 8% seen once. The receptor source for this set is a human donor with pleural tuberculosis. CDR3s include the opening cysteine and the closing phenylalanine or tryptophan. The D gene is left open where the match is weak. Only some rows state a clone size, as once, few, many or a class for expanded clones.

CDR3nt: TGTGCCAGTATGGAGGGAGGGTCCTACAATGAGCAGTTCTTC
CDR3aa: CASMEGGSYNEQFF
d_gene: TRBD2
abundance: many
j_gene: TRBJ2-1
v_gene: TRBV6-1

CDR3nt: TGTGCCAGCAGCGCCGGACAGGGGGCGGGTGAGCAGTTCTTC
CDR3aa: CASSAGQGAGEQFF
d_gene: TRBD1
abundance: few
j_gene: TRBJ2-1
v_gene: TRBV11-1

CDR3nt: TGCAGCGTTGAATTGCCAGGCACAGATACGCAGTATTTT
CDR3aa: CSVELPGTDTQYF
d_gene: .
abundance: many
j_gene: TRBJ2-3
v_gene: TRBV29-1

CDR3nt: TGTGCCAGTAGCTACAGGGATTCGAACTCCATATATTTT
CDR3aa: CASSYRDSNSIYF
d_gene: .
abundance: once
j_gene: TRBJ1-3
v_gene: TRBV19

CDR3nt: TGTGCCAGCTCACCGGGTGGAAAGACCCAGTACTTC
CDR3aa: CASSPGGKTQYF
d_gene: .
abundance: many
j_gene: TRBJ2-5
v_gene: TRBV18

CDR3nt: TGCAGTGCTAAGGGGGACAATGAGCAGTTCTTC
CDR3aa: CSAKGDNEQFF
d_gene: .
abundance: many
j_gene: TRBJ2-1
v_gene: TRBV20-1

CDR3nt: TGTGCCATCAGTGCCAGGGGGCAAGTGGAGCCCCAGCATTTT
CDR3aa: CAISARGQVEPQHF
d_gene: TRBD1
abundance: many
j_gene: TRBJ1-5
v_gene: TRBV10-3

CDR3nt: TGTGCCAGCAGCTTTGGGACAGCCACCGGGGAGCTGTTTTTT
CDR3aa: CASSFGTATGELFF
d_gene: TRBD1
abundance: many
j_gene: TRBJ2-2
v_gene: TRBV11-2

CDR3nt: TGTGCCAGCAGTGGCCGGGACAGCCAAGAGACCCAGTACTTC
CDR3aa: CASSGRDSQETQYF
d_gene: TRBD1
abundance: many
j_gene: TRBJ2-5
v_gene: TRBV25-1

CDR3nt: TGTGCCAGCAGCCAAGATCTGGGACAGTCCACAGATACGCAGTATTTT
CDR3aa: CASSQDLGQSTDTQYF
d_gene: TRBD1
abundance: many
j_gene: TRBJ2-3
v_gene: TRBV3-1

CDR3nt: TGCAGTGCTATTGGGGGGACTAGCGGAAACAATGAGCAGTTCTTC
CDR3aa: CSAIGGTSGNNEQFF
d_gene: TRBD2
abundance: many
j_gene: TRBJ2-1
v_gene: TRBV20-1

CDR3nt: TGCAGCGTTGAAGTTATTTCAGGGGACCGAAACACCGGGGAGCTGTTTTTT
CDR3aa: CSVEVISGDRNTGELFF
d_gene: .
abundance: few
j_gene: TRBJ2-2
v_gene: TRBV29-1

CDR3nt: TGTGCCAGTAGTATGGGGGTGAATCAGCCCCAGCATTTT
CDR3aa: CASSMGVNQPQHF
d_gene: .
abundance: many
j_gene: TRBJ1-5
v_gene: TRBV19

CDR3nt: TGCAGTGCTAGAGATCCGGGAGGCATTAGCTCCTACAATGAGCAGTTCTTC
CDR3aa: CSARDPGGISSYNEQFF
d_gene: TRBD2
abundance: many
j_gene: TRBJ2-1
v_gene: TRBV20-1

CDR3nt: TGCGCCAGCAGCCCCGGACAGCCCGCGAGGGGTGAAAAACTGTTTTTT
CDR3aa: CASSPGQPARGEKLFF
d_gene: .
abundance: many
j_gene: TRBJ1-4
v_gene: TRBV4-1

CDR3nt: TGCAGTGCTAAGGTGACAGGGTTTGTAGCCAAAAACATTCAGTACTTC
CDR3aa: CSAKVTGFVAKNIQYF
d_gene: TRBD1
abundance: .
j_gene: TRBJ2-4
v_gene: TRBV20-1

CDR3nt: TGCAGCGTTGCGACGACAGGGGGAGAGACCCAGTACTTC
CDR3aa: CSVATTGGETQYF
d_gene: TRBD1
abundance: many
j_gene: TRBJ2-5
v_gene: TRBV29-1

CDR3nt: TGTGCCAGTAGTATACGGGAGGGACCCTACAATGAGCAGTTCTTC
CDR3aa: CASSIREGPYNEQFF
d_gene: TRBD2
abundance: .
j_gene: TRBJ2-1
v_gene: TRBV19

CDR3nt: TGTGCCAGCATGTCGATGTACCAAGAGACCCAGTACTTC
CDR3aa: CASMSMYQETQYF
d_gene: .
abundance: many
j_gene: TRBJ2-5
v_gene: TRBV27

CDR3nt: TGCAGTGCTAGAAGGACCGGGACTGAAGCTTTCTTT
CDR3aa: CSARRTGTEAFF
d_gene: .
abundance: many
j_gene: TRBJ1-1
v_gene: TRBV20-1

CDR3nt: TGTGCCAGCAGCATGGGACTAGCGGTGACAGATACGCAGTATTTT
CDR3aa: CASSMGLAVTDTQYF
d_gene: TRBD2
abundance: .
j_gene: TRBJ2-3
v_gene: TRBV2

CDR3nt: TGTGCCAGCAGCCAAGGGGGATATCATGGCTACACCTTC
CDR3aa: CASSQGGYHGYTF
d_gene: .
abundance: .
j_gene: TRBJ1-2
v_gene: TRBV4-2

CDR3nt: TGCAGCGTTGTGGGGGGCGATGGCTACACCTTC
CDR3aa: CSVVGGDGYTF
d_gene: .
abundance: .
j_gene: TRBJ1-2
v_gene: TRBV29-1

CDR3nt: TGTGCCAGCAGCAACAGCGCGTCCTCTGGAAACACCATATATTTT
CDR3aa: CASSNSASSGNTIYF
d_gene: .
abundance: many
j_gene: TRBJ1-3
v_gene: TRBV12-3/TRBV12-4

CDR3nt: TGTGCCAGCAGCTTGCCCGGTTATGAGCAGTTCTTC
CDR3aa: CASSLPGYEQFF
d_gene: .
abundance: many
j_gene: TRBJ2-1
v_gene: TRBV11-1

CDR3nt: TGTGCCAGTAGTGAGCAGAACAATCAGCCCCAGCATTTT
CDR3aa: CASSEQNNQPQHF
d_gene: .
abundance: many
j_gene: TRBJ1-5
v_gene: TRBV19

CDR3nt: TGTGCCATCAGAGCCGGGACAGCTTTCTACGAGCAGTACTTC
CDR3aa: CAIRAGTAFYEQYF
d_gene: TRBD1
abundance: few
j_gene: TRBJ2-7
v_gene: TRBV10-3

CDR3nt: TGTGCCACCAGCGCACAGAGCAATCAGCCCCAGCATTTT
CDR3aa: CATSAQSNQPQHF
d_gene: .
abundance: many
j_gene: TRBJ1-5
v_gene: TRBV24-1

CDR3nt: TGTGCCAGCAGTTTATCCCGGGAGAGGTTGGGGAATGAGCAGTTCTTC
CDR3aa: CASSLSRERLGNEQFF
d_gene: .
abundance: .
j_gene: TRBJ2-1
v_gene: TRBV27

CDR3nt: TGTGCCAGCTCCGATCGGCACCTTGATCTTCAAGAGACCCAGTACTTC
CDR3aa: CASSDRHLDLQETQYF
d_gene: .
abundance: few
j_gene: TRBJ2-5
v_gene: TRBV18

CDR3nt: TGCAGTAGCGGGATAAGCACAGATACGCAGTATTTT
CDR3aa: CSSGISTDTQYF
d_gene: TRBD2
abundance: many
j_gene: TRBJ2-3
v_gene: TRBV20-1

CDR3nt: TGCAGCGTTGGGGACAGTAAGAACACTGAAGCTTTCTTT
CDR3aa: CSVGDSKNTEAFF
d_gene: TRBD1
abundance: many
j_gene: TRBJ1-1
v_gene: TRBV29-1

CDR3nt: TGTGCCAGCAGGGAACAGACCTTCTCCTACAATGAGCAGTTCTTC
CDR3aa: CASREQTFSYNEQFF
d_gene: .
abundance: .
j_gene: TRBJ2-1
v_gene: TRBV2

CDR3nt: TGCAGTGTACAGGGGGCGGGACAGCCCCAGCATTTT
CDR3aa: CSVQGAGQPQHF
d_gene: TRBD1
abundance: many
j_gene: TRBJ1-5
v_gene: TRBV20-1

CDR3nt: TGTGCCAGTAGTATCAGGGACAGCGCAAATCCTGGGGATACTGAAGCTTTCTTT
CDR3aa: CASSIRDSANPGDTEAFF
d_gene: TRBD1
abundance: .
j_gene: TRBJ1-1
v_gene: TRBV19

CDR3nt: TGCAGTGCTAGCCGGGACCTCTACAATGAGCAGTTCTTC
CDR3aa: CSASRDLYNEQFF
d_gene: .
abundance: many
j_gene: TRBJ2-1
v_gene: TRBV20-1

CDR3nt: TGTGCCACTGGACGGGGGGGAGACACAGATACGCAGTATTTT
CDR3aa: CATGRGGDTDTQYF
d_gene: TRBD2
abundance: many
j_gene: TRBJ2-3
v_gene: TRBV15

CDR3nt: TGTGCCAGCAGCCCGGGGACGGCTAGCACAGATACGCAGTATTTT
CDR3aa: CASSPGTASTDTQYF
d_gene: .
abundance: many
j_gene: TRBJ2-3
v_gene: TRBV11-2

CDR3nt: TGTGCCAGCAGCTTAGCCGGGACACCCTACGAGCAGTACTTC
CDR3aa: CASSLAGTPYEQYF
d_gene: .
abundance: many
j_gene: TRBJ2-7
v_gene: TRBV7-2

CDR3nt: TGTGCTAGTGCCCCCGGTGCGCCCGGGAACACCATATATTTT
CDR3aa: CASAPGAPGNTIYF
d_gene: .
abundance: many
j_gene: TRBJ1-3
v_gene: TRBV12-5

CDR3nt: TGCAGCGTTGAAGACTGGACGAACAATGAGCAGTTCTTC
CDR3aa: CSVEDWTNNEQFF
d_gene: .
abundance: .
j_gene: TRBJ2-1
v_gene: TRBV29-1

CDR3nt: TGCGCCAGCAGCCAGGGACAGGGGGACAATCAGCCCCAGCATTTT
CDR3aa: CASSQGQGDNQPQHF
d_gene: TRBD1
abundance: many
j_gene: TRBJ1-5
v_gene: TRBV4-1

CDR3nt: TGCAGCGTTGGAGGGGACAGTCAAGAGACCCAGTACTTC
CDR3aa: CSVGGDSQETQYF
d_gene: TRBD1
abundance: many
j_gene: TRBJ2-5
v_gene: TRBV29-1

CDR3nt: TGTGCCAGCACCATGGGCGGATACTACAATGAGCAGTTCTTC
CDR3aa: CASTMGGYYNEQFF
d_gene: .
abundance: many
j_gene: TRBJ2-1
v_gene: TRBV6-1

CDR3nt: TGTGCCAGCATAGGTACAGCCAAAAACATTCAGTTCTTT
CDR3aa: CASIGTAKNIQFF
d_gene: .
abundance: .
j_gene: TRBJ2-3
v_gene: TRBV2

CDR3nt: TGTGCCAGCCTTGACGTCTCTGGGGCCAACGTCCTGACTTTC
CDR3aa: CASLDVSGANVLTF
d_gene: .
abundance: many
j_gene: TRBJ2-6
v_gene: TRBV19

CDR3nt: TGTGCCAGCAGTGCCCAGACAGGGGCGGGGGGCTACACCTTC
CDR3aa: CASSAQTGAGGYTF
d_gene: TRBD1
abundance: many
j_gene: TRBJ1-2
v_gene: TRBV28

CDR3nt: TGCAGCGTTCGAAGGAATGAGCAGTTCTTC
CDR3aa: CSVRRNEQFF
d_gene: .
abundance: many
j_gene: TRBJ2-1
v_gene: TRBV29-1

CDR3nt: TGTGCCATCAGTGAGTCGCTGCGTGGAAACACCATATATTTT
CDR3aa: CAISESLRGNTIYF
d_gene: .
abundance: many
j_gene: TRBJ1-3
v_gene: TRBV10-3

CDR3nt: TGCGCCAGCAGCTCGGAACCCGATGCGAACACTGAAGCTTTCTTT
CDR3aa: CASSSEPDANTEAFF
d_gene: .
abundance: few
j_gene: TRBJ1-1
v_gene: TRBV5-1

CDR3nt: TGTGCCAGCAGTTACTCGACTTTAGCGGAGCGGTTCTTC
CDR3aa: CASSYSTLAERFF
d_gene: .
abundance: many
j_gene: TRBJ2-1
v_gene: TRBV6-2/TRBV6-3